A selection of T cell receptor beta chains follows, all from one sample in a study of regulatory T cells in long-lasting Graves disease. MiXCR, run by TCRdb on the multiplex PCR reads, gives a single entry per CDR3 protein. Among about 520,000 distinct CDR3 sequences, 9.5% to 15% were seen once, and the ten largest hold 8.9%. The data also belong to a second study, concerning T cells in Graves' hyperthyroidism and ophthalmopathy.

The material sequenced was peripheral blood mononuclear cells (PBMCs), taken at new diagnosis, from a patient treated with antithyroid drugs. The source of these receptors is a young woman with Graves disease. CDR3s include the opening cysteine and the closing phenylalanine or tryptophan. The order of the fields is J gene, V gene, clone size, D gene, CDR3 DNA, CDR3 protein. D genes are given only for firm matches. Where a row states a size, it is once, few, many or the class of an expanded clone; other rows omit it.

J: TRBJ2-2; V: TRBV11-2; size: -; D: TRBD2; DNA: TGTGCCAGCAGCCCGGGACTAGCGGGAGGCCAGAACACCGGGGAGCTGTTTTTT; CDR3: CASSPGLAGGQNTGELFF
J: TRBJ2-7; V: TRBV2; size: many; D: -; DNA: TGTGCCAGCAGTCCCGGGCGCGGGGCCTACGAGCAGTACTTC; CDR3: CASSPGRGAYEQYF
J: TRBJ2-1; V: TRBV29-1; size: many; D: TRBD2; DNA: TGCAGCTTGAGGGGGGTAGCGGGAGCTCTTAATGAGCAGTTCTTC; CDR3: CSLRGVAGALNEQFF
J: TRBJ2-7; V: TRBV20-1; size: -; D: -; DNA: TGCAGTGCTAGAGTCCTAGGACCGCACGCCTACGAGCAGTACTTC; CDR3: CSARVLGPHAYEQYF
J: TRBJ1-2; V: TRBV7-8; size: -; D: TRBD1; DNA: TGTGCCAGCGGACCGAGACAGGGCCCGAGGGGCTACACCTTC; CDR3: CASGPRQGPRGYTF
J: TRBJ2-3; V: TRBV4-3; size: -; D: -; DNA: TGCGCCAGCAGCCAAGATAGTGGGTACGGCACAGATACGCAGTATTTT; CDR3: CASSQDSGYGTDTQYF
J: TRBJ2-2; V: TRBV4-3; size: few; D: -; DNA: TGCGCCAGTCGGAGGACAGCGTTAGGCACCGGGGAGCTGTTTTTT; CDR3: CASRRTALGTGELFF
J: TRBJ2-3; V: TRBV5-1; size: many; D: -; DNA: TGCGCCAGCAGCTTGGAAGCCTACACAGATACGCAGTATTTT; CDR3: CASSLEAYTDTQYF
J: TRBJ2-2; V: TRBV18; size: -; D: -; DNA: TGTGCCAGCTCACCTCCGGAGGGTAGGAGCACCGGGGAGCTGTTTTTT; CDR3: CASSPPEGRSTGELFF
J: TRBJ2-3; V: TRBV24-1; size: few; D: TRBD2; DNA: TGTGCCACCGGCGACTCCGGGACTATGGGATTCACAGATACGCAGTATTTT; CDR3: CATGDSGTMGFTDTQYF
J: TRBJ2-1; V: TRBV28; size: many; D: TRBD1; DNA: TGTGCCAGCAGTTCAGCCGGGACAGGTGGCCACAATGAGCAGTTCTTC; CDR3: CASSSAGTGGHNEQFF
J: TRBJ1-4; V: TRBV6-5; size: -; D: TRBD1; DNA: TGTGCCAGCAGTTACTCGACAGGGGCAGGTGAAAAACTGTTTTTT; CDR3: CASSYSTGAGEKLFF
J: TRBJ2-1; V: TRBV7-6; size: many; D: TRBD2; DNA: TGTGCCAGCAGCCCGAATCCCGGAGGTAGCGGGAGGGACTACAATGAGCAGTTCTTC; CDR3: CASSPNPGGSGRDYNEQFF